These 27 T cell receptor beta chains originate from one sample sequenced in a study of blood T cell repertoires in COVID-19. Profiling relied on immunoSEQ multiplex PCR, and the TCRdb table lists in-frame clones only, not all of them. The table lists 170,000 or so clones, 75% to 80% of them singletons, with roughly 28% in the top ten. Sequences were obtained from peripheral blood. Every receptor here comes from a woman between 70 and 85 years old with acute or convalescent COVID-19.

This sequence joins TRBV7-2 and TRBJ1-1; D remains ambiguous. The V gene's germline CDR1 is SGHTA and CDR2 FQGNSA. The V and J ends lost 4 bases and 6 bases respectively, with 12 bases between them. This CDR3 region has 13 residues. For the CDR3, the DNA is TGTGCCAGCAGCTCTACAAGGGAGTCTGAAGCTTTCTTT. This codes for CASSSTRESEAFF.

The V gene is TRBV19, the J gene TRBJ2-7, with 7 bases fitting TRBD1. The CDR3 is 13 residues long. The ends lost 5 bases at V and 6 bases at J; junction bases unmatched: 7. CDR1 is LNHDA and CDR2 is SQIVND in the germline V gene (reference sequence). The CDR3 here is CASSADRDREQYF. The CDR3 DNA is TGTGCCAGTAGTGCCGACAGGGATCGCGAGCAGTACTTC.

V usage is TRBV27 and J usage is TRBJ1-4; D possibly corresponds to TRBD1 (5 bases). Trimming shortened V by 8 bases and J by 1 base, and 14 bases separated the two germline ends. Germline V gene data show CDR1 as MNHEY and CDR2 as SMNVEV (reference sequence). The CDR3 contains 15 residues. CDR3: CASRLGGITNEKLFF. The CDR3 DNA follows: TGTGCCAGCCGACTCGGGGGTATAACTAATGAAAAACTGTTTTTT.

Comment on this clone: The germline gene is not matched at one end of the junction; a read error may be the cause. The chain joins TRBV27 to TRBJ2-2; tentatively, D is TRBD1 (6 bases). Germline V gene sequence: CDR1 MNHEY, CDR2 SMNVEV (reference sequence). The CDR3 runs to 16 residues. CDR3: CASSLSGTLNTGELFF. The CDR3 DNA follows: TGTGCCAGCAGTCTATCCGGGACACTTAACACCGGGGAGCTGTTTTTT.

CDR3 nucleotides: TGTGCCAGCAGCTCAAGTCGGACAGATTCCAATGAGCAGTTCTTC. Translating gives CASSSSRTDSNEQFF. V usage is TRBV3-1 (or the pseudogene TRBV3-2) and J usage is TRBJ2-1; D perhaps matches TRBD1 (6 bases). This CDR3 region has 15 residues. V was pared by 5 bases and J by 6 bases, with 17 bases between. The germline gives CDR1 LGHDT, CDR2 YNNKEL (reference sequence).

The chain combines TRBV6-6 with TRBJ1-1; unclear D gene. Trimming cost V 7 bases and J 2 bases, with 5 bases left between them. Germline lookup yields CDR1 MNHNY and CDR2 SVGAGI (reference sequence). The CDR3 has 11 amino acids. CDR3 loop: CASTSNTEAFF. Written as DNA, the CDR3 is TGTGCCAGCACTTCTAACACTGAAGCTTTCTTT.

V is TRBV24-1 and J is TRBJ1-1, with D possibly TRBD1 on 5 matching bases. Germline V gene data show CDR1 as KGHDR and CDR2 as SFDVKD. Trimming stripped 6 bases from V and 8 bases from J, with 15 bases between. CDR3 size: 13 residues. CDR3 nucleotides: TGTGCCACCAGTTACACAGGTTCCCCAGAAGCTTTCTTT. Encoded protein: CATSYTGSPEAFF.

This clone appeared a few times. The chain employs TRBV20-1 and TRBJ2-1, with 10 bases matching TRBD2. The CDR3 spans 11 residues. V trimming: 6 bases; J trimming: 13 bases; junction bases outside the gene matches: 6. Germline CDR1 is DFQATT and CDR2 is SNEGSKA (reference sequence). In nucleotides, the CDR3 is TGCAGTGCAAAGAGCGGGAGGGGTCAGTTCTTC. It encodes CSAKSGRGQFF.

The CDR3, as DNA: TGTGCCAGTAGTATACAGGGGAACACTGAAGCTTTCTTT. Its translation is CASSIQGNTEAFF. This sequence joins TRBV19 and TRBJ1-1, with a possible D match to TRBD1 (5 bases). The germline CDR1 and CDR2 sequences are LNHDA and SQIVND (reference sequence). V lost 2 bases and J 1 base, leaving 5 bases between the germline ends. This CDR3 spans 13 amino acids.

The CDR3 DNA sequence: TGCAGCGGTAGAAGACGGACAGGGGTTCCGCAAGAGACCCAGTACTTC. Protein product: CSGRRRTGVPQETQYF. The chain links TRBV29-1 to TRBJ2-5, with TRBD1 matching over 9 bases. The CDR3 extends over 16 amino acids. Germline V gene data show CDR1 as SQVTM and CDR2 as ANQGSEA. V trimming: 7 bases; J trimming: 2 bases; junction bases outside the gene matches: 14.

The rearrangement uses TRBV20-1 and TRBJ2-7; perhaps TRBD2 as D (5 bases). V lost 4 bases, J lost 6 bases, and 19 bases lay in between. CDR1 and CDR2 (germline): DFQATT, SNEGSKA (reference sequence). The CDR3 is 14 amino acids. CDR3 in amino acids: CSATDRGLSGEQYF. The CDR3 DNA is TGCAGTGCTACTGATAGAGGACTCTCGGGCGAGCAGTACTTC.

This chain connects TRBV2 to TRBJ1-1; D is undetermined. The CDR3 runs to 15 residues. V lost 6 bases, J lost 1 base, and 15 bases lay in between. Germline V gene sequence: CDR1 SNHLY, CDR2 FYNNEI. The chain's CDR3 is CASRDRLGGNTEAFF. The DNA of the CDR3 is TGTGCCAGCAGGGATAGACTGGGAGGGAACACTGAAGCTTTCTTT.

This chain connects TRBV11-3 to TRBJ2-4; TRBD2 agrees at 8 bases. The CDR3 sequence is 13 residues long. V lost 4 bases to trimming and J lost 8 bases; unmatched junction nucleotides: 4. Germline-derived CDR1 and CDR2 are SGHNT and YENEEA. The CDR3 DNA sequence: TGTGCCAGCAGCTCGGGAGGGGGGGACATTCAGTACTTC. Translated: CASSSGGGDIQYF. Using reference TRBV11-3 and TRBJ2-4 for the parts outside the CDR3, the full variable domain is EAGVVQSPRYKIIEKKQPVAFWCNPISGHNTLYWYLQNLGQGPELLIRYENEEAVDDSQLPKDRFSAERLKGVDSTLKIQPAELGDSAVYLCASSSGGGDIQYFGAGTRLSVL.

This clone was picked up one time. This chain uses TRBV7-3 with TRBJ2-1; the match to TRBD2 covers 7 bases. Germline loops: CDR1 SGHTA, CDR2 FQGTGA. Germline trimming cut 5 bases from V and 3 bases from J; bases unmatched to any gene: 4. The CDR3 has 14 amino acids. DNA for the CDR3: TGTGCCAGCAGCAGACTAGCCGGCTACAATGAGCAGTTCTTC. This translates into CASSRLAGYNEQFF.

The gene calls are TRBV6-5 and TRBJ2-7; maybe TRBD1 (5 bases). In germline, CDR1 is MNHEY, CDR2 SVGAGI. The CDR3 extends over 14 amino acids. Trimming removed 2 bases from V and 3 bases from J, with 11 bases in between. Here the CDR3 DNA reads TGTGCCAGCAGTTACGGTGACAGCTTCTACGAGCAGTACTTC. Translated: CASSYGDSFYEQYF.

This chain joins TRBV5-1 and TRBJ1-2; TRBD1 matches 10 bases. Germline assignment: CDR1 SGHRS and CDR2 YFSETQ. J was trimmed by 6 bases and V by 3 bases; bases with no gene match: 8. The CDR3 has 15 amino acids. The CDR3, as DNA: TGCGCCAGCAGCTGGGACGGACAGGGGGTAGATGGCTACACCTTC. It yields the protein CASSWDGQGVDGYTF.

The rearrangement joins TRBV5-1 to TRBJ1-2, with D possibly being TRBD1 (5 bases). Between the trimmed V and J ends, which lost 0 bases and 3 bases, there was a span of 12 bases. Looked up from germline, CDR1 is SGHRS and CDR2 is YFSETQ. This CDR3 has 15 residues. The CDR3 DNA sequence: TGCGCCAGCAGCTTGGATGGGGCGCTTCACTATGGCTACACCTTC. It specifies CASSLDGALHYGYTF.

Only a few counts were recorded for this clone. This chain uses TRBV6-4 with TRBJ2-2; TRBD1 is a possible D gene (5 bases). The CDR3 spans 13 residues. Trimming shortened V by 6 bases and J by 7 bases, and 12 bases separated the two germline ends. Germline V gene sequence: CDR1 MRHNA, CDR2 SNTAGT. As DNA, the CDR3 is TGTGCCAGCAGGGTAGACAGAGGCGGGGAGCTGTTTTTT. Its translation is CASRVDRGGELFF.

This clone was seen a few times. This chain uses TRBV5-1 with TRBJ2-7; TRBD1 agrees at 9 bases. J was trimmed by 5 bases and V by 0 bases; bases with no gene match: 6. Per the germline V gene, CDR1 is SGHRS and CDR2 is YFSETQ. The CDR3 length is 15 residues. The CDR3 DNA reads TGCGCCAGCAGCTTGGCCGGGACAGGGCTCAACGAGCAGTACTTC. Translation: CASSLAGTGLNEQYF.

The chain recombines TRBV2 with TRBJ1-5; the D gene is possibly TRBD1 (5 bases). This CDR3 contains 15 residues. Germline-derived CDR1 and CDR2 are SNHLY and FYNNEI. V lost 3 bases to trimming and J lost 5 bases, with 14 bases between them. DNA of the CDR3: TGTGCCAGCAGTGACCACCGACGGGGGGATCAGCCCCAGCATTTT. Protein sequence: CASSDHRRGDQPQHF.

This chain connects TRBV19 to TRBJ2-7, with TRBD2 identical over 9 bases. Germline loops: CDR1 LNHDA, CDR2 SQIVND (reference sequence). CDR3 length: 12 amino acids. V was clipped by 4 bases and J by 9 bases; unmatched bases: 4. The CDR3 is CASSTGLATQYF. The CDR3 DNA is TGTGCCAGTAGTACGGGACTAGCTACGCAGTACTTC.

This clone has a single count. The chain links TRBV5-1 to TRBJ2-3; tentatively, D is TRBD2 (5 bases). CDR3 length equals 14 residues. Trimming took 4 bases from V and 5 from J, leaving 14 bases between them. Germline V gives CDR1 SGHRS, CDR2 YFSETQ. CDR3 loop: CASSLEPTRDTQYF. CDR3 in DNA: TGCGCCAGCAGCCTCGAACCTACTAGAGATACGCAGTATTTT.

The chain has TRBV19 and TRBJ1-5, with a tentative D call TRBD1 (5 bases). CDR1 and CDR2 (germline): LNHDA, SQIVND (reference sequence). This CDR3 comprises 13 residues. V was clipped by 1 base and J by 5 bases, with 6 bases between them. CDR3 region: CASSIARDQPQHF. The CDR3 DNA reads TGTGCCAGTAGTATAGCCAGGGATCAGCCCCAGCATTTT.

V is TRBV5-1 and J is TRBJ2-1; 13 bases are shared with TRBD2. Germline CDR1 reads SGHRS; CDR2 reads YFSETQ. The length of the CDR3 is 17 residues. J was trimmed by 2 bases and V by 0 bases; bases with no gene match: 2. CDR3 amino acids: CASSLGLAGGTYNEQFF. CDR3 DNA sequence: TGCGCCAGCAGCTTGGGACTAGCGGGAGGAACCTACAATGAGCAGTTCTTC. The full variable domain, in which reference TRBV5-1 and TRBJ2-1 provide the parts outside the CDR3, is KAGVTQTPRYLIKTRGQQVTLSCSPISGHRSVSWYQQTPGQGLQFLFEYFSETQRNKGNFPGRFSGRQFSNSRSEMNVSTLELGDSALYLCASSLGLAGGTYNEQFFGPGTRLTVL.

This clone was found a few times. The chain combines TRBV19 with TRBJ1-1; D gene ambiguous. From germline, CDR1 is LNHDA and CDR2 SQIVND (reference sequence). The CDR3 has 14 amino acids. V was clipped by 3 bases and J by 1 base, with 9 bases between them. For the CDR3, the DNA is TGTGCCAGTAGTATCCTGCTCGGGAACACTGAAGCTTTCTTT. It translates to CASSILLGNTEAFF.

The chain couples TRBV9 to TRBJ2-7; tentatively, D is TRBD1 (5 bases). The V end lost 4 bases, the J end lost 0 bases, and 11 bases lay between the germline ends. From germline, CDR1 is SGDLS and CDR2 YYNGEE. This CDR3 region has 14 residues. CDR3 DNA: TGTGCCAGCAGCTTCGGAGACAGCTCCTACGAGCAGTACTTC. It codes for CASSFGDSSYEQYF.

The chain is built from TRBV10-2 and TRBJ2-1; maybe TRBD2 (7 bases). Germline V gives CDR1 WSHSY, CDR2 SAAADI. Trimming took off 4 bases at V and 2 bases at J, with 12 bases between the two ends. The CDR3 consists of 15 residues. The CDR3 coding sequence is TGCGCCAGCAGTGGGAGGCGGGGGCCCTACAATGAGCAGTTCTTC. This codes for CASSGRRGPYNEQFF.